This entry lists 24 T cell receptor beta chains sequenced from one sample in a study of cytomegalovirus exposure and HLA in healthy donors. In the PCR, 60 Vbeta and 13 Jbeta primers were used. Sequencing used immunoSEQ multiplex PCR; TCRdb keeps in-frame clones, though not all of them. This sample yields about 130,000 clones, of which approximately 8.7% are seen a single time; about 5.5% belongs to the top ten. Sequenced sample: PBMCs. Source of these receptors: a man in his forties in good health and CMV-seronegative.

The chain couples TRBV7-9 to TRBJ1-1; TRBD1 might be the D (6 bases). The V gene's germline CDR1 is SEHNR and CDR2 FQNEAQ (reference sequence). V was pared by 1 base and J by 5 bases, with 17 bases between. This CDR3 has 16 residues. CDR3 bases: TGTGCCAGCAGCTTAGTCGGTGCGGGAGGGGGGACTGAAGCTTTCTTT. Translation gives CASSLVGAGGGTEAFF.

This clone appeared once. The chain combines TRBV13 with TRBJ1-6, with a possible D match to TRBD1 (6 bases). CDR1 and CDR2 (germline): PRHDT, FYEKMQ (reference sequence). V shed 3 bases and J shed 4 bases, with 7 bases lying between them. This CDR3 comprises 14 residues. The CDR3 coding sequence is TGTGCCAGCAGCTTCAGGGGTTATAATTCACCCCTCCACTTT. Translating it yields CASSFRGYNSPLHF.

The chain links TRBV29-1 to TRBJ2-5, with 9 bases fitting TRBD2. Germline V gene sequence: CDR1 SQVTM, CDR2 ANQGSEA. V lost 1 base, J lost 7 bases, and 4 bases stayed unmatched. The length of the CDR3 is 13 residues. The CDR3 protein is CSVEGRLAATQYF. CDR3 bases: TGCAGCGTTGAAGGGAGACTAGCGGCGACCCAGTACTTC.

This clone occurred a few times. J is TRBJ2-7 and V is TRBV30, with TRBD1 matching 7 bases. The germline V gene has CDR1 GTSNPN and CDR2 SVGIG (reference sequence). The junction had 2 bases not matched to a gene; V was cut back by 1 base and J by 2 bases. This CDR3 is 13 amino acids long. The CDR3 sequence: CAWSGGTAYEQYF. The CDR3 DNA is TGTGCCTGGAGTGGAGGGACAGCCTACGAGCAGTACTTC.

This clone was seen only a few times. The chain couples TRBV6-1 to TRBJ2-2; 8 bases fit TRBD1. Germline CDR1 reads MNHNS; CDR2 reads SASEGT. The CDR3 runs to 18 residues. Unmatched junction bases numbered 14, after V lost 3 bases and J lost 5 bases. CDR3 DNA: TGTGCCAGCAGTGACTTCGAAGACAGGGGTAGGGGTACCGGGGAGCTGTTTTTT. Residues: CASSDFEDRGRGTGELFF.

The gene calls are TRBV16 and TRBJ1-1; no firm D call. The germline V gene has CDR1 KGHSY and CDR2 FQNENV. This CDR3 spans 12 amino acids. V was pared by 4 bases and J by 5 bases, with 8 bases between. This chain's CDR3 is CASSPRVTEAFF. The DNA of the CDR3 is TGTGCCAGCAGCCCCCGAGTGACTGAAGCTTTCTTT.

The V and J genes are TRBV5-5 and TRBJ1-1; 10 positions agree with TRBD1. The CDR3 is made up of 16 amino acids. The germline gives CDR1 SGHKS, CDR2 YYEKEE (reference sequence). V lost 4 bases and J lost 0; bases outside the gene matches: 6. The CDR3 nucleotides are TGTGCCAGCAGCCCCGGGACAGGGGCGATGAACACTGAAGCTTTCTTT. As protein: CASSPGTGAMNTEAFF.

This clone appeared a few times. The gene calls are TRBV11-2 and TRBJ2-2, with 7 bases lining up with TRBD1. After removal of 8 bases from V and 4 bases from J, the junction contained 10 bases not matched to a gene. CDR1 SGHAT and CDR2 FQNNGV come from the germline V gene. The CDR3 is 15 residues long. The DNA of the CDR3 is TGTGCCAGCGGAACAACAGGGGCCCCCACCGGGGAGCTGTTTTTT. Translated: CASGTTGAPTGELFF.

This clone was seen more than once but under ten times. This chain connects TRBV28 to TRBJ2-7; D is perhaps TRBD1 (5 bases). CDR1 and CDR2 (germline): MDHEN, SYDVKM. The CDR3 spans 15 residues. The V end lost 1 base, the J end lost 1 base, and 11 bases lay between the germline ends. This CDR3 is CASSLLGDSSYEQYF. In DNA, the CDR3 is TGTGCCAGCAGTTTATTGGGCGACAGTTCCTACGAGCAGTACTTC.

There are a few counts of this clone. This chain uses TRBV7-9 with TRBJ2-5; 8 bases match TRBD2. Trimming at V came to 6 bases and at J to 5 bases, leaving 5 bases not matched to a gene. This CDR3 is 13 amino acids long. Germline V gives CDR1 SEHNR, CDR2 FQNEAQ (reference sequence). CDR3 sequence: CASRQTSAETQYF. The DNA for the CDR3 is TGTGCCAGCAGACAGACTAGCGCGGAGACCCAGTACTTC.

About this clone itself: This sample includes further DNA sequences coding for the same CDR3. This sequence joins TRBV6-5 and TRBJ2-5, with TRBD1 as a possible D gene (6 bases). Trimming left V 9 bases short and J 3 bases short, with 17 bases between. Germline V gives CDR1 MNHEY, CDR2 SVGAGI. The CDR3 is 14 residues long. CDR3 in amino acids: CASKQLRTEETQYF. In DNA form, the CDR3 reads TGTGCCAGTAAACAACTGCGGACAGAAGAGACCCAGTACTTC.

This clone has a handful of counts. This chain joins TRBV7-7 and TRBJ1-4, with TRBD1 matching over 7 bases. This CDR3 contains 14 residues. Germline trimming cut 6 bases from V and 7 bases from J; bases unmatched to any gene: 8. Germline CDR1 and CDR2: SSHAT and FNYEAQ (reference sequence). The CDR3 nucleotides are TGTGCCAGCAGTCCCGACAGGGATAGTGAAAAACTGTTTTTT. This codes for CASSPDRDSEKLFF. The full variable domain, rest sourced from reference TRBV7-7 and TRBJ1-4, is GAGVSQSPRYKVTKRGQDVTLRCDPISSHATLYWYQQALGQGPEFLTYFNYEAQPDKSGLPSDRFSAERPEGSISTLTIQRTEQRDSAMYRCASSPDRDSEKLFFGSGTQLSVL.

V gene TRBV5-5 combines with J gene TRBJ2-7, with 11 bases matching TRBD2. V was clipped by 4 bases and J by 2 bases; unmatched bases: 5. The V gene's germline CDR1 is SGHKS and CDR2 YYEKEE (reference sequence). The CDR3 is 15 amino acids. The CDR3 DNA reads as TGTGCCAGCAGCGGGGGACTAGCGGTGGCCTACGAGCAGTACTTC. Its protein product is CASSGGLAVAYEQYF.

The chain is built from TRBV4-3 and TRBJ2-7, with TRBD2 matching 7 bases. Trimming took 1 base from V and 2 from J; bases not matched to a gene: 2. Germline CDR1 is LGHNA and CDR2 is YSLEER. There are 14 residues in the CDR3. The CDR3 loop reads CASSQGGGTYEQYF. DNA for the CDR3: TGCGCCAGCAGCCAAGGGGGGGGGACCTACGAGCAGTACTTC.

In its sample, this clone was seen a few times. The J gene is TRBJ2-5, the V gene TRBV5-6; 8 positions match TRBD1. Germline CDR1 SGHDT, CDR2 YYEEEE. Trimming removed 3 bases from V and 4 bases from J; junction bases left unmatched: 5. The CDR3 covers 14 residues. In DNA, the CDR3 is TGTGCCAGCAGCTCTGGACAGGGAGGAGAGACCCAGTACTTC. Amino acids: CASSSGQGGETQYF.

This chain connects TRBV2 to TRBJ2-5; D gene ambiguous. The germline V and J ends were trimmed by 7 bases and 9 bases, with 12 bases remaining between them. The CDR3 sequence is 11 residues long. The germline CDR1 and CDR2 sequences are SNHLY and FYNNEI. Written as DNA, the CDR3 is TGTGCCAGCAAATTCCAGGATTCCCAGTACTTC. It specifies CASKFQDSQYF.

The chain combines TRBV19 with TRBJ1-1, with D perhaps matching TRBD1 (6 bases). CDR1 is LNHDA, CDR2 SQIVND, per germline (reference sequence). The CDR3 covers 14 residues. Trimming shortened V by 11 bases and J by 1 base, and 17 bases separated the two germline ends. The CDR3 sequence: CAAQAGQANTEAFF. The CDR3 DNA sequence: TGTGCCGCCCAAGCGGGACAAGCGAACACTGAAGCTTTCTTT. The full variable domain, completed using reference TRBV19 and TRBJ1-1, is DGGITQSPKYLFRKEGQNVTLSCEQNLNHDAMYWYRQDPGQGLRLIYYSQIVNDFQKGDIAEGYSVSREKKESFPLTVTSAQKNPTAFYLCAAQAGQANTEAFFGQGTRLTVV.

This rearrangement joins TRBV7-9 to TRBJ2-5; tentatively, D is TRBD1 (6 bases). This CDR3 is built from 13 residues. Germline loops: CDR1 SEHNR, CDR2 FQNEAQ (reference sequence). V gave up 5 bases and J gave up 5 bases, with 12 bases separating them. The DNA for the CDR3 is TGTGCCAGCAGCCGACAGGCGCGGGAGACCCAGTACTTC. It yields the protein CASSRQARETQYF. Supplemented by reference TRBV7-9 and TRBJ2-5, the full variable domain reads DTGVSQNPRHKITKRGQNVTFRCDPISEHNRLYWYRQTLGQGPEFLTYFQNEAQLEKSRLLSDRFSAERPKGSFSTLEIQRTEQGDSAMYLCASSRQARETQYFGPGTRLLVL.

This clone occurred a few times. The CDR3 sequence: CASLDRGGNEKLFF. DNA of the CDR3: TGTGCCAGCCTAGACAGGGGAGGTAATGAAAAACTGTTTTTT. The gene calls are TRBV19 and TRBJ1-4; TRBD1 aligns across 8 bases. Looked up from germline, CDR1 is LNHDA and CDR2 is SQIVND (reference sequence). The CDR3 has 14 amino acids. J gave up 4 bases and V 9 bases, and 7 bases lay outside the gene matches.

The CDR3 sequence is CASSQVGGGYNEQFF. CDR3 nucleotide sequence: TGTGCCAGCAGTCAAGTCGGGGGTGGCTACAATGAGCAGTTCTTC. V usage is TRBV25-1 and J usage is TRBJ2-1; tentatively, D is TRBD2 (6 bases). CDR3 length: 15 amino acids. V was shortened by 5 bases and J by 3 bases, with 14 bases between the two germline ends. Germline assignment: CDR1 MGHDK and CDR2 SYGVNS.

This clone was observed a few times. The chain links TRBV6-5 to TRBJ1-5, with TRBD1 matching 7 bases. The germline CDR1 and CDR2 sequences are MNHEY and SVGAGI. The CDR3 is 13 amino acids. J was trimmed by 6 bases and V by 5 bases; bases with no gene match: 4. The CDR3 bases are TGTGCCAGCAGTAGGGGGCGCGGTCAGCCCCAGCATTTT. Translation gives CASSRGRGQPQHF.

The table lists this clone with a few counts. The chain carries TRBV19 and TRBJ2-7; 7 positions agree with TRBD1. The CDR3 runs 12 residues. The V gene's germline CDR1 is LNHDA and CDR2 SQIVND (reference sequence). Trimming at V came to 5 bases and at J to 12 bases, leaving 10 bases not matched to a gene. The CDR3 loop reads CASSPRQGRRYF. The CDR3 nucleotides read TGTGCCAGTAGTCCGAGACAGGGAAGAAGGTACTTC. Full variable domain (outside the CDR3, taken from reference TRBV19 and TRBJ2-7): DGGITQSPKYLFRKEGQNVTLSCEQNLNHDAMYWYRQDPGQGLRLIYYSQIVNDFQKGDIAEGYSVSREKKESFPLTVTSAQKNPTAFYLCASSPRQGRRYFGPGTRLTVT.

This clone was seen only a few times. J is TRBJ2-7 and V is TRBV6-1; the D gene is possibly TRBD1 (6 bases). Trimming left V 7 bases short and J 4 bases short, with 17 bases between. This CDR3 spans 14 amino acids. Germline values: CDR1 MNHNS, CDR2 SASEGT. CDR3 DNA sequence: TGTGCCAGCACCCTTGTGGACAGAGTTTACGAGCAGTACTTC. It specifies CASTLVDRVYEQYF.

This clone appeared a few times. J is TRBJ2-5 and V is TRBV29-1; 7 bases line up with TRBD2. Trimming at V came to 0 bases and at J to 4 bases, leaving 2 bases not matched to a gene. The CDR3 consists of 13 residues. The germline V gene encodes CDR1 SQVTM and CDR2 ANQGSEA. The CDR3 spells CSVEDGGRETQYF. The CDR3 nucleotides read TGCAGCGTTGAAGACGGGGGGAGAGAGACCCAGTACTTC.